A single T cell receptor beta chain is shown here with its context. The antigen is not known. Cultured CD4+ T cells had their DNA profiled by the Oncomine TCR Beta short-read assay. MiXCR was run by TCRdb on the PCR reads, yielding one entry per CDR3 protein. The table includes thousands of distinct CDR3 sequences, 45% detected once. Stated treatment: roughly 11-day PBMC culture with coronavirus spike peptide pools or control peptides (ViraFEST assay). This sample is drawn from a study of vaccination and CD4 T cells after COVID-19. Whole-study context: At a median approximately 71 days (range 14 to 241) after dose two, post-vaccine samples were obtained. Whole-study results and caveats: Reactive clone data from convalescent patients indicated a median of about 86% appearing only post-vaccination.

This CDR3 contains 13 residues. J lost 5 bases, V lost 5 bases, and 7 bases had no gene match. Germline V lookup: CDR1 SQVTM, CDR2 ANQGSEA. The genes are TRBV29-1 and TRBJ2-5, with 8 positions matching TRBD2. The source of this sequence is a human donor who had recovered from COVID-19. Input material: CD4+ T cells from blood, cultured in vitro. CDR3 DNA: TGCAGCGTTCGGGGGGGCAGGGCGGAGACCCAGTACTTC. Amino acids: CSVRGGRAETQYF.